The entry that follows covers one T cell receptor (beta chain) sequence. These data come from a study of naive and memory T cell subsets. The library had UMIs added by 3' ligation of an oligonucleotide to TCR cDNA. V shed 3 bases, J shed 2 bases, and the junction held 16 bases outside the gene matches. Per the germline V gene, CDR1 is DFQATT and CDR2 is SNEGSKA (reference sequence). The CDR3 consists of 19 residues. Ligated cDNA underwent four rounds of PCR with nested alpha and beta constant region primers and SP2. TCRdb reprocessed the 5' RACE reads via MiXCR and lists one record per CDR3 protein. The top ten clones hold approximately 2.5% of a sample with roughly 30,000 distinct CDR3 sequences, over 15% of them seen once.

This chain joins TRBV20-1 and TRBJ2-5; TRBD2 aligns across 12 bases. The TCR comes from a female donor in good health. CDR3 residues: CSASLFGLAGGPPQETQYF. CDR3 nucleotide sequence: TGCAGTGCTAGCCTGTTCGGGCTAGCGGGGGGGCCCCCTCAAGAGACCCAGTACTTC.